This T cell receptor (beta chain) derives from a study of T cells in Graves' hyperthyroidism and ophthalmopathy. General study findings and limits: Most thyroid clonotypes expanded above 0.001 appeared in blood too.

This clonotype was found many times. Its cognate antigen is unknown. For the diagnoses, clinical symptoms, serum thyroxine and TRAb, thyroid ultrasound and orbital computed tomography were used. Losses at the gene ends were 1 base for V and 5 bases for J; bases not matched to a gene: 3. The CDR3 runs 14 residues. CDR1 and CDR2 from the germline V gene are SEHNR and FQNEAQ (reference sequence). Researchers took RNA transcripts and amplified the TCR beta CDR3 regions from them. During a first-round RT-PCR of the TCR CDR3, the HTBI primer set was used. Via MiXCR, TCRdb re-called the multiplex PCR reads, giving one row per CDR3 protein. This table has about 500,000 distinct CDR3 sequences, roughly 15% appearing once.

The TCR was taken from a woman in her 30s with Graves' ophthalmopathy. The chain recombines TRBV7-9 with TRBJ2-7; 9 bases fit TRBD1. The material sequenced was blood. This CDR3 reads CASSLVGTGNEQYF. DNA for the CDR3: TGTGCCAGCAGCTTAGTTGGGACAGGGAACGAGCAGTACTTC.